Following are 29 T cell receptor beta chains from one sample sequenced in a study of PD-1 blockade in classical Hodgkin lymphoma. Time point of the sample: cycle 4 day 1 (C4D1), after 5 to 7 weeks of nivolumab. Following autologous stem cell transplantation, relapse occurred in every patient, and exposure to brentuximab vedotin varied. The repertoire was sequenced with immunoSEQ multiplex PCR; TCRdb's copy has only in-frame clones and lacks some. The sample consists of 23,000 or so clones, roughly 85% of them appearing once. Sample: peripheral blood mononuclear cells (PBMCs), taken before the fourth cycle of nivolumab. The receptors here all came from a human donor with classical Hodgkin lymphoma.

The rearrangement uses TRBV7-8 and TRBJ2-1; 14 nucleotides align to TRBD2. CDR1 SGHVS and CDR2 FQNEAQ come from the germline V gene. There are 18 residues in the CDR3. Unmatched junction bases numbered 10, after V lost 6 bases and J lost 3 bases. The CDR3 nucleotides read TGTGCCAGCAGTCGACTAGCGGGAGGGAGGGCTCTCTACAATGAGCAGTTCTTC. Protein: CASSRLAGGRALYNEQFF.

This clone showed up just once. The genes are TRBV5-5 and TRBJ2-2; no clear D gene. This CDR3 comprises 14 residues. The ends were cut back, 0 bases at V and 3 bases at J, with 6 bases in the middle. Germline loops: CDR1 SGHKS, CDR2 YYEKEE (reference sequence). CDR3 nucleotides: TGTGCCAGCAGCTTGGTGGCTGACACCGGGGAGCTGTTTTTT. As protein: CASSLVADTGELFF.

Written as DNA, the CDR3 is TGTGCCAGCTCACCAACAAGGGGGCTTACCTACGAGCAGTACTTC. Translation: CASSPTRGLTYEQYF. The rearrangement uses TRBV18 and TRBJ2-7, with 7 positions matching TRBD1. With 2 bases clipped from V and 2 bases from J, the junction kept 6 bases outside the gene matches. CDR1 and CDR2 from the germline V gene are KGHSH and LQKENI. The CDR3 contains 15 residues.

There are a few counts of this clone. V usage is TRBV30 and J usage is TRBJ1-5; the match to TRBD1 covers 10 bases. V shed 5 bases, J shed 2 bases, and the junction held 3 bases outside the gene matches. Germline CDR1 and CDR2: GTSNPN and SVGIG (reference sequence). This CDR3 has 14 residues. The CDR3: CAWAGTGGNQPQHF. In DNA form, the CDR3 reads TGTGCCTGGGCCGGGACAGGGGGCAATCAGCCCCAGCATTTT.

This clone was picked up a small number of times. The chain has TRBV2 and TRBJ1-1; D unclear. This CDR3 is built from 13 residues. Between the trimmed V and J ends, which lost 7 bases and 4 bases, there was a span of 13 bases. Germline lookup yields CDR1 SNHLY and CDR2 FYNNEI. CDR3 residues: CASTLLAGTEAFF. The CDR3 bases are TGTGCCAGCACCCTTCTAGCGGGCACTGAAGCTTTCTTT.

The chain is built from TRBV13 and TRBJ1-1, with D perhaps matching TRBD1 (6 bases). The CDR3 contains 12 residues. CDR1 and CDR2 (germline): PRHDT, FYEKMQ (reference sequence). V lost 1 base and J 11 bases, leaving 11 bases between the germline ends. The CDR3 DNA sequence: TGTGCCAGCAGCTTAGTTGGGGGCTGGGCTTTCTTT. It translates to CASSLVGGWAFF.

The CDR3 nucleotides read TGTGCCAGCAGCGTAGTTCCGCTAGCTGGCACAGATACGCAGTATTTT. Encoded protein: CASSVVPLAGTDTQYF. The J gene is TRBJ2-3, the V gene TRBV9, with D tentatively TRBD2 (5 bases). This CDR3 is built from 16 residues. Trimming took 0 bases from V and 1 from J, leaving 12 bases between them. The germline gives CDR1 SGDLS, CDR2 YYNGEE.

The rearrangement joins TRBV11-3 to TRBJ2-5, with no clear D. From germline, CDR1 is SGHNT and CDR2 YENEEA. This CDR3 comprises 14 residues. The V end was cut by 1 base, the J end by 7 bases, with 13 bases between. As DNA, the CDR3 is TGTGCCAGCAGCTTAGCGGGCGGTCTGGGGACCCAGTACTTC. It yields the protein CASSLAGGLGTQYF.

CDR3 residues: CASSPRRGQGPYTEAFF. CDR3 DNA sequence: TGTGCCAGCAGCCCTCGAAGGGGACAGGGGCCTTACACTGAAGCTTTCTTT. V gene TRBV14 combines with J gene TRBJ1-1; TRBD1 aligns across 10 bases. This CDR3 region has 17 residues. Germline CDR1 is SGHDN and CDR2 is FVKESK. The junction had 11 bases not matched to a gene; V was cut back by 4 bases and J by 3 bases.

The chain links TRBV29-1 to TRBJ1-4, with D possibly being TRBD1 (5 bases). Germline V gives CDR1 SQVTM, CDR2 ANQGSEA. The CDR3 is 16 amino acids. Trimming took 0 bases from V and 2 from J, leaving 13 bases between them. The CDR3 sequence is CSVEDRPRGTNEKLFF. CDR3 DNA: TGCAGCGTTGAAGACCGGCCACGGGGCACTAATGAAAAACTGTTTTTT.

The V and J genes are TRBV6-1 and TRBJ1-1; D not certain. Germline V gives CDR1 MNHNS, CDR2 SASEGT. V was trimmed by 1 base and J by 1 base, leaving 7 bases between them. This CDR3 region has 14 residues. CDR3 sequence (DNA): TGTGCCAGCAGTGAAGTTCGGGGGAACACTGAAGCTTTCTTT. Translation: CASSEVRGNTEAFF.

The chain uses TRBV29-1 and TRBJ2-6, with D possibly matching TRBD2 (6 bases). The CDR3 sequence is 17 residues long. V dropped 8 bases and J dropped 0 bases, with 20 bases sitting between them. Germline loops: CDR1 SQVTM, CDR2 ANQGSEA. The CDR3 region has the DNA TGCAGCTCCGGGGGACCTGAGGCCATCTCTGGGGCCAACGTCCTGACTTTC. It yields the protein CSSGGPEAISGANVLTF.

DNA for the CDR3: TGTGCCAGCAGCGACCGGACAGGTTCAGGGGATGAGCAGTTCTTC. It codes for CASSDRTGSGDEQFF. The chain joins TRBV5-8 to TRBJ2-1; 7 nucleotides line up with TRBD1. In germline, CDR1 is SGHTS, CDR2 YDEGEE. V dropped 4 bases and J dropped 8; count of bases not matched to a gene: 12. The CDR3 consists of 15 residues.

The chain combines TRBV6-4 with TRBJ2-1; TRBD1 aligns across 7 bases. The V gene's germline CDR1 is MRHNA and CDR2 SNTAGT. The CDR3 extends over 13 amino acids. With V trimmed by 6 bases and J by 7 bases, 6 bases remained unmatched. Here the CDR3 reads CASSEDRFNEQFF. DNA of the CDR3: TGTGCCAGCAGCGAGGACAGGTTTAATGAGCAGTTCTTC.

This clone has just one count. This chain links TRBV3-1 (or the pseudogene TRBV3-2) with TRBJ1-1; no clear D. V was pared by 0 bases and J by 10 bases, with 0 bases between. CDR3 length equals 9 residues. Germline CDR1 is LGHDT and CDR2 is YNNKEL (reference sequence). CDR3: CASSQEAFF. The CDR3 bases are TGTGCCAGCAGCCAAGAAGCTTTCTTT.

The sample holds a few counts of this clone. This rearrangement joins TRBV2 to TRBJ2-5; weak D call: TRBD1 (5 bases). Trimming shortened V by 6 bases and J by 0 bases, and 5 bases separated the two germline ends. The V gene's germline CDR1 is SNHLY and CDR2 FYNNEI. This CDR3 region has 12 residues. The DNA of the CDR3 is TGTGCCAGCAGGACAGACCAAGAGACCCAGTACTTC. Its translation: CASRTDQETQYF. Full variable domain (outside the CDR3, taken from reference TRBV2 and TRBJ2-5): EPEVTQTPSHQVTQMGQEVILRCVPISNHLYFYWYRQILGQKVEFLVSFYNNEISEKSEIFDDQFSVERPDGSNFTLKIRSTKLEDSAMYFCASRTDQETQYFGPGTRLLVL.

The rearrangement uses TRBV28 and TRBJ1-2; 7 nucleotides agree with TRBD1. Germline V gene data show CDR1 as MDHEN and CDR2 as SYDVKM. The length of the CDR3 is 18 residues. V shed 4 bases and J 4 bases; nucleotides not matched to a gene: 18. The CDR3 sequence is CASSSGGLQGGLGYGYTF. CDR3 DNA sequence: TGTGCCAGCAGTTCAGGGGGGTTACAGGGCGGCTTGGGCTATGGCTACACCTTC.

The rearrangement joins TRBV29-1 to TRBJ1-2; D not certain. The CDR3 sequence is 12 residues long. Trimming took 4 bases from V and 6 from J, leaving 12 bases between them. Germline V gives CDR1 SQVTM, CDR2 ANQGSEA. The CDR3 nucleotides are TGCAGCGTTGTAGAGCCCGGCCATGGCTACACCTTC. This codes for CSVVEPGHGYTF.

V is TRBV27 and J is TRBJ2-3, with 15 bases matching TRBD2. Trimming took 5 bases from V and 4 from J; bases not matched to a gene: 7. This CDR3 has 17 residues. CDR1 is MNHEY and CDR2 is SMNVEV in the germline V gene (reference sequence). The CDR3: CASSRTSGRARADTQYF. The CDR3 bases are TGTGCCAGCAGTCGGACTAGCGGGAGGGCCAGGGCAGATACGCAGTATTTT.

The chain carries TRBV5-1 and TRBJ1-3, with D tentatively TRBD1 (6 bases). Trimming removed 4 bases at V and 0 bases at J, with 14 bases between. Germline V gives CDR1 SGHRS, CDR2 YFSETQ. The CDR3 covers 16 residues. The CDR3 loop reads CASSQDSPGSGNTIYF. The CDR3 bases are TGCGCCAGCAGCCAGGACAGTCCCGGCTCTGGAAACACCATATATTTT.

The chain joins TRBV14 to TRBJ2-7, with D possibly TRBD2 on 5 matching bases. Germline CDR1 reads SGHDN; CDR2 reads FVKESK. The V and J ends lost 5 bases and 3 bases respectively, with 11 bases between them. The length of the CDR3 is 13 residues. CDR3 nucleotide sequence: TGTGCCAGCAGCTGGCTGGGGAGCTACGAGCAGTACTTC. Its protein product is CASSWLGSYEQYF.

This sequence joins TRBV5-5 and TRBJ2-7; 12 bases fit TRBD2. The CDR3 contains 18 residues. With 4 bases clipped from V and 1 base from J, the junction kept 12 bases outside the gene matches. Germline CDR1 reads SGHKS; CDR2 reads YYEKEE (reference sequence). The CDR3 sequence: CASSSRGWTSGDSYEQYF. The CDR3 DNA sequence: TGTGCCAGCAGCAGCAGGGGGTGGACTAGCGGGGATTCCTACGAGCAGTACTTC.

The rearrangement links TRBV30 to TRBJ2-7; a weak D match, TRBD2 (6 bases). The CDR3 is 14 amino acids. Trimming left V 6 bases short and J 0 bases short, with 15 bases between. Germline V gene sequence: CDR1 GTSNPN, CDR2 SVGIG (reference sequence). This CDR3 is CACPSGRSSYEQYF. CDR3 DNA: TGTGCCTGCCCTTCCGGGAGAAGCTCCTACGAGCAGTACTTC.

This sequence joins TRBV7-2 and TRBJ1-1; 7 nucleotides line up with TRBD1. V lost 5 bases and J lost 0; bases outside the gene matches: 6. The CDR3 extends over 15 amino acids. From germline, CDR1 is SGHTA and CDR2 FQGNSA. CDR3 DNA: TGTGCCAGCAGCCACCGACAGGGTTTGAACACTGAAGCTTTCTTT. This encodes CASSHRQGLNTEAFF.

CDR3 in amino acids: CASSEPTTGTGVSETQYF. CDR3 sequence (DNA): TGCGCCAGCAGTGAGCCTACTACCGGGACAGGGGTCTCAGAGACCCAGTACTTC. V is TRBV10-2 and J is TRBJ2-5; the match to TRBD1 covers 10 bases. The germline CDR1 and CDR2 sequences are WSHSY and SAAADI. Trimming took 2 bases from V and 4 from J; bases not matched to a gene: 13. The CDR3 is made up of 18 amino acids.

V and J are TRBV27 and TRBJ1-5, with 7 bases matching TRBD1. This CDR3 is built from 14 residues. Germline loops: CDR1 MNHEY, CDR2 SMNVEV (reference sequence). Losses at the gene ends were 5 bases for V and 2 bases for J; bases not matched to a gene: 3. CDR3 region: CASSVQGGNQPQHF. The CDR3 DNA reads as TGTGCCAGCAGTGTCCAGGGGGGCAATCAGCCCCAGCATTTT.

In this sample, this clone turned up once. CDR3 DNA: TGTGCCATCAGGTCGCTCCGGGGCCTAAGTTATAGCAATCAGCCCCAGCATTTT. This sequence encodes CAIRSLRGLSYSNQPQHF. The chain recombines TRBV10-3 with TRBJ1-5; a weak D match, TRBD1 (5 bases). The CDR3 extends over 18 amino acids. The V and J ends lost 6 bases and 0 bases respectively, with 21 bases between them. Germline CDR1 reads ENHRY; CDR2 reads SYGVKD.

This clone appeared a single time. The J gene is TRBJ1-5, the V gene TRBV4-2; D gene unclear. The CDR3 runs to 14 residues. V was pared by 0 bases and J by 3 bases, with 6 bases between. CDR1 LGHNA and CDR2 YNFKEQ come from the germline V gene. This CDR3 is CASSQEGHNQPQHF. The CDR3 DNA follows: TGTGCCAGCAGCCAAGAGGGCCACAATCAGCCCCAGCATTTT.

V is TRBV7-9 and J is TRBJ2-5, with a possible D match to TRBD1 (6 bases). CDR3 size: 16 residues. Germline CDR1 SEHNR, CDR2 FQNEAQ (reference sequence). The V end lost 5 bases, the J end lost 4 bases, and 20 bases lay between the germline ends. The DNA of the CDR3 is TGTGCCAGCAGCCCTCCCGTACAGGGTTTGGTAGAGACCCAGTACTTC. The encoded protein is CASSPPVQGLVETQYF.